The rows below give T cell receptor beta chains drawn from one sample of a study of cytomegalovirus exposure and HLA in healthy donors. Data came from immunoSEQ multiplex PCR; TCRdb stores just in-frame clones and leaves some out. The sample records 250,000 to 400,000 clones, around 90% being singletons. Sequenced: PBMCs. The receptors were sampled from a woman aged 30 to 39 in good health and CMV-seropositive. Both conserved end residues are part of each CDR3. D genes are given only for firm matches. Clone size appears in some rows only: once, few, many, or a class for an expanded clone.

v_gene: TRBV29-1; d_gene: .; abundance: .; j_gene: TRBJ2-1; CDR3nt: TGCAGCGTTGAAGATGCCAGGACAAGGGTCAGGAATGAGCAGTTCTTC; CDR3aa: CSVEDARTRVRNEQFF
v_gene: TRBV5-1; d_gene: .; abundance: few; j_gene: TRBJ2-2; CDR3nt: TGCGCCAGCTCCATAGACACCGGGGAGCTGTTTTTT; CDR3aa: CASSIDTGELFF
v_gene: TRBV4-3; d_gene: .; abundance: .; j_gene: TRBJ2-7; CDR3nt: TGCGCCAGCAGCCAAGAGCGACTAGACTACGAGCAGTACTTC; CDR3aa: CASSQERLDYEQYF
v_gene: TRBV4-1; d_gene: TRBD1; abundance: .; j_gene: TRBJ1-4; CDR3nt: TGCGCCAGCAGCCAAAGGACAGGGGGTGAAAAACTGTTTTTT; CDR3aa: CASSQRTGGEKLFF
v_gene: TRBV6-1; d_gene: .; abundance: .; j_gene: TRBJ2-2; CDR3nt: TGTGCCAGCAGTCCGTTCGACAACACCGGGGAGCTGTTTTTT; CDR3aa: CASSPFDNTGELFF
v_gene: TRBV29-1; d_gene: TRBD1; abundance: .; j_gene: TRBJ1-2; CDR3nt: TGCAGCGTTGAAGGAGGGGGCTATTATGGCTACACCTTC; CDR3aa: CSVEGGGYYGYTF
v_gene: TRBV5-4; d_gene: TRBD1; abundance: .; j_gene: TRBJ2-2; CDR3nt: TGTGCCAGCAGCCGAATTGGGACAGGGGACACCGGGGAGCTGTTTTTT; CDR3aa: CASSRIGTGDTGELFF
v_gene: TRBV9; d_gene: TRBD1; abundance: .; j_gene: TRBJ2-1; CDR3nt: TGTGCCAGCAGCCAGCCCTCCTTGGGGGACAGAGTAAGGAGCTCCTACAATGAGCAGTTCTTC; CDR3aa: CASSQPSLGDRVRSSYNEQFF
v_gene: TRBV4-1; d_gene: .; abundance: .; j_gene: TRBJ2-3; CDR3nt: TGCGCCAGCAGCCAAGAGTTACCAGATACGCAGTATTTT; CDR3aa: CASSQELPDTQYF
v_gene: TRBV29-1; d_gene: TRBD2; abundance: .; j_gene: TRBJ2-1; CDR3nt: TGCAGCGTTGGAGGTGTGCCCGGGAGGGCGGTCTACAATGAGCAGTTCTTC; CDR3aa: CSVGGVPGRAVYNEQFF
v_gene: TRBV7-3; d_gene: .; abundance: .; j_gene: TRBJ2-7; CDR3nt: TGTGCCAGCAGCCCTGGGGGAGGCGTCGCCTACGAGCAGTACTTC; CDR3aa: CASSPGGGVAYEQYF
v_gene: TRBV25-1; d_gene: .; abundance: .; j_gene: TRBJ1-2; CDR3nt: TGTGCCAGCAGTGATTCCGGGCCAGACTATGGCTACACCTTC; CDR3aa: CASSDSGPDYGYTF
v_gene: TRBV30; d_gene: .; abundance: .; j_gene: TRBJ1-1; CDR3nt: TGTGCCTGGAGCCCGGGGATCGAAGCTTTCTTT; CDR3aa: CAWSPGIEAFF
v_gene: TRBV7-2; d_gene: .; abundance: .; j_gene: TRBJ2-3; CDR3nt: TGTGCCAGCAGCTTATGGGGGACAGATACGCAGTATTTT; CDR3aa: CASSLWGTDTQYF
v_gene: TRBV7-9; d_gene: .; abundance: .; j_gene: TRBJ2-7; CDR3nt: TGTGCCAGCAGCTTAGGGAGCGTAATCTACGAGCAGTACTTC; CDR3aa: CASSLGSVIYEQYF
v_gene: TRBV5-1; d_gene: TRBD2; abundance: .; j_gene: TRBJ2-2; CDR3nt: TGCGCCAGCAGCTTGGGCCCGGGACTAGCAACCGGGGAGCTGTTTTTT; CDR3aa: CASSLGPGLATGELFF
v_gene: TRBV9; d_gene: TRBD2; abundance: .; j_gene: TRBJ2-6; CDR3nt: TGTGCCAGCAGCAGACTAGCGGAGAGCTCTGGGGCCAACGTCCTGACTTTC; CDR3aa: CASSRLAESSGANVLTF